The clone carrying this T cell receptor beta chain was observed once. This sample is part of a study of blood T cell repertoires in COVID-19. The Seattle site enrolled patients during active infection and followed them longitudinally. Trimming took 5 bases from V and 2 from J, leaving 7 bases between them. This CDR3 is built from 13 residues. In the authors' methods: The authors estimated nucleated cell counts from reference gene primer amplification. Clones were sequenced by immunoSEQ multiplex PCR, and TCRdb holds only the in-frame ones, with some missing. V and J calls and clone size are as listed in that table; D and trimming were resolved from the DNA. This sample has over 150,000 clones, with approximately 85% found just once.

The clonotype comes from an elderly man with COVID-19, enrolled during active disease. The chain uses TRBV12-3 or TRBV12-4 and TRBJ1-3; D is undetermined. Material for sequencing was peripheral blood. CDR3 amino acids: CASSPSAGNTIYF. The CDR3 coding sequence is TGTGCCAGCAGTCCCTCTGCTGGAAACACCATATATTTT.